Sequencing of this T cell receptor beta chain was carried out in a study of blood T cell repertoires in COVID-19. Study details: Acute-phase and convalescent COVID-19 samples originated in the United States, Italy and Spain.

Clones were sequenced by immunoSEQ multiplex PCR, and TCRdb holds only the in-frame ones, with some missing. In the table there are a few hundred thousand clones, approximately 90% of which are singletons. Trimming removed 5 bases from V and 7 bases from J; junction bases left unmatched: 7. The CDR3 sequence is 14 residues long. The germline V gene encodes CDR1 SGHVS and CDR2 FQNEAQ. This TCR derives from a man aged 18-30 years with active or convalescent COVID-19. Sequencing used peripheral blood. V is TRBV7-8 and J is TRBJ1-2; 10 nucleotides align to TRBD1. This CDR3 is CASSPWTGGLGYTF. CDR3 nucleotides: TGTGCCAGCAGCCCCTGGACAGGGGGTCTTGGCTACACCTTC.